This is a list of T cell receptor beta chains from one sample in a study of patients and donors after allogeneic stem cell transplantation. In TCRdb, the RT-PCR reads were re-called with MiXCR into one record per CDR3 protein. Of over 350,000 distinct CDR3 sequences detected, about a sixth appear once; the ten largest clones hold 7.2%. What was sequenced was blood, either unsorted or a sorted T cell fraction (not recorded which). The receptors originated from a human donor who was either an allogeneic HSCT recipient or a stem cell or donor lymphocyte infusion donor (not recorded which). It is not recorded whose cells these are; they may come from a transplant donor. Both conserved end residues are part of each CDR3.

V gene	J gene	CDR3 protein
TRBV4-3	TRBJ1-4	CASSQAVQGAGEILFF
TRBV11-1	TRBJ2-1	CASSPQTSGRPTSYNEQFF
TRBV7-3	TRBJ2-5	CASSPAGTLRETQYF
TRBV7-2	TRBJ2-3	CASSFIPTDTQYF
TRBV5-1	TRBJ1-2	CASTIRIGTGYGYTF
TRBV7-2	TRBJ1-2	CASSPGTAYTF
TRBV27	TRBJ2-3	CASSLSMKDTQYF
TRBV5-1	TRBJ1-1	CASSLTVGKGAEAFF
TRBV10-3	TRBJ1-3	CAISESTLGSSGNTIYF
TRBV6-1	TRBJ2-2	CASRPLGGRTGELFF
TRBV6-4	TRBJ2-3	CASMRWNRGQDTQYF
TRBV3-1	TRBJ2-2	CATSRAVNTGELFF
TRBV7-2	TRBJ1-2	CASSLTGALNGYTF
TRBV4-1	TRBJ1-4	CASSQPGGEREKLFF
TRBV6-5	TRBJ1-3	CASSYFPGGAVGNTIYF
TRBV10-3	TRBJ2-7	CAISATGTFTYEQYF
TRBV4-2	TRBJ1-1	CASSQGARAVNTEAFF
TRBV4-3	TRBJ2-7	CASSREPGQGHYEQYF
TRBV19	TRBJ1-2	CASSADRGNYGYTF
TRBV5-1	TRBJ1-1	CASSSGQRRNTEAFF
TRBV5-4	TRBJ2-1	CASSETSGGISYNEQFF
TRBV15	TRBJ1-5	CATSSPDSNQPQHF
TRBV5-6	TRBJ2-6	CASSLLLRGTGANVLTF
TRBV20-1	TRBJ2-5	CSARDAQRGETQYF
TRBV6-1	TRBJ1-6	CASKGYSNDSPLHF
TRBV2	TRBJ2-2	CASKSTLTGELFF
TRBV7-8	TRBJ1-1	CASSAGGQGAFF
TRBV25-1	TRBJ1-1	CASSEYNTGTAEAFF
TRBV15	TRBJ1-1	CATSRGLSTGRNTEAFF
TRBV11-2	TRBJ1-2	CASSPEVSGGYGYTF
TRBV15	TRBJ2-5	CATSRDKGTQETQYF
TRBV2	TRBJ2-1	CASSGTGSNEQFF
TRBV9	TRBJ2-2	CASSSRPKPGRNTGELFF
TRBV19	TRBJ1-1	CASREVGVREAFF
TRBV6-2/TRBV6-3	TRBJ2-6	CASRRTGAGANVLTF
TRBV12-3/TRBV12-4	TRBJ2-2	CASSLRQGTGELFF
TRBV29-1	TRBJ2-3	CSVETSGRSTDTQYF
TRBV6-5	TRBJ2-7	CASSYRDRGLYEQYF
TRBV24-1	TRBJ2-5	CATSDFPTGSGTVAETQYF
TRBV7-2	TRBJ1-1	CASRTKTTGKTEAFF
TRBV2	TRBJ2-7	CASSERTLSYEQYF
TRBV7-3	TRBJ2-1	CASSLFQRGASYNEQFF
TRBV12-3/TRBV12-4	TRBJ1-2	CASTPTGTNYGYTF
TRBV5-1	TRBJ2-1	CASSLTADPRDYNEQFF
TRBV6-4	TRBJ2-7	CASSECVIAGSYEQYF
TRBV7-9	TRBJ1-2	CASDRDSYGYTF
TRBV3-1	TRBJ2-2	CASSRQGAGELFF
TRBV6-1	TRBJ1-2	CASSESLSGLHGYTF
TRBV24-1	TRBJ2-2	CAVQRGDTGELFF
TRBV5-1	TRBJ2-2	CASSFPESTGELFF